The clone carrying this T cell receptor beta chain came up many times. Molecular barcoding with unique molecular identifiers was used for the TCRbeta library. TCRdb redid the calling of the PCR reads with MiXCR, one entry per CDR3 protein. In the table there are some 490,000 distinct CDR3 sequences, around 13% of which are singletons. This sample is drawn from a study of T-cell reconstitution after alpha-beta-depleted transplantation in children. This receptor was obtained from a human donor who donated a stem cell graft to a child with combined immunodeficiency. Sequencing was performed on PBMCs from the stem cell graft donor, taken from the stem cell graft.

CDR3 residues: CASSDSPGQNNEQFF. The CDR3 DNA reads TGTGCCAGTAGTGATTCTCCGGGACAGAACAATGAGCAGTTCTTC. This sequence joins TRBV19 and TRBJ2-1; 7 bases agree with TRBD1. The germline CDR1 and CDR2 sequences are LNHDA and SQIVND (reference sequence). CDR3 length: 15 amino acids. V lost 5 bases and J lost 5; bases outside the gene matches: 9. Full variable domain (outside the CDR3, taken from reference TRBV19 and TRBJ2-1): DGGITQSPKYLFRKEGQNVTLSCEQNLNHDAMYWYRQDPGQGLRLIYYSQIVNDFQKGDIAEGYSVSREKKESFPLTVTSAQKNPTAFYLCASSDSPGQNNEQFFGPGTRLTVL.